Listed below are T cell receptor beta chains from one sample, sequenced in a study of blood T cell repertoires in COVID-19. Produced via immunoSEQ multiplex PCR; TCRdb's table is partial and in-frame only. The sample lists a few hundred thousand clones; 80% to 90% were seen once. The specimen sequenced was PBMCs or T cells enriched from blood (not recorded which). The receptors were sampled from a woman aged 45-60 years who had recovered from COVID-19. CDR3s include the opening cysteine and the closing phenylalanine or tryptophan. The order of the fields is D gene, clone size, J gene, V gene, CDR3 protein, CDR3 DNA. A D gene is named only where the DNA matches it firmly. Clone size is not always given. Where it is, it says once, few, many or a class for expanded clones.

TRBD2,NA,TRBJ2-1,TRBV5-1,CASSPGGGNEQFF,TGCGCCAGCAGTCCGGGAGGGGGGAATGAGCAGTTCTTC
TRBD2,NA,TRBJ2-1,TRBV15,CATSTRTSGVNNEQFF,TGTGCCACCAGCACCCGGACTAGCGGGGTAAACAATGAGCAGTTCTTC
NA,NA,TRBJ1-2,TRBV19,CASQIQGYGYTF,TGTGCCAGCCAGATACAGGGTTATGGCTACACCTTC
TRBD1,NA,TRBJ2-1,TRBV2,CASSSRAGGSYNEQFF,TGTGCCAGCAGTAGCAGGGCAGGGGGCTCCTACAATGAGCAGTTCTTC
TRBD1,NA,TRBJ1-2,TRBV28,CASSRQGRGYTF,TGTGCCAGCAGCCGACAGGGTCGAGGCTACACCTTC
NA,once,TRBJ1-2,TRBV28,CASSRPFSGGYTF,TGTGCCAGCAGCCGGCCCTTCTCGGGTGGTTACACCTTC
NA,NA,TRBJ2-6,TRBV21-1,CASSRRGGRTGANVLTF,TGTGCCAGCAGCCGTAGGGGCGGACGGACGGGGGCCAACGTCCTGACTTTC
TRBD2,NA,TRBJ2-4,TRBV19,CASSIVAGGLASYLAKNIQYF,TGTGCCAGTAGTATAGTTGCGGGAGGACTAGCCTCCTACTTAGCCAAAAACATTCAGTACTTC
TRBD2,NA,TRBJ2-1,TRBV6-2/TRBV6-3,CASSRAGGALAEQFF,TGTGCCAGCAGTAGGGCGGGAGGGGCTTTGGCTGAGCAGTTCTTC
NA,NA,TRBJ1-2,TRBV5-6,CASSPGYGYTF,TGTGCCAGCAGCCCAGGCTATGGCTACACCTTC
TRBD1,once,TRBJ1-6,TRBV9,CASSFQTGQGYSNSPLHF,TGTGCCAGCAGCTTCCAAACGGGACAGGGGTATAGTAATTCACCCCTCCACTTT
NA,few,TRBJ2-1,TRBV21-1,CASRKVAYRESSYNEQFF,TGTGCCAGCAGAAAAGTCGCGTACAGGGAAAGCTCCTACAATGAGCAGTTCTTC
NA,NA,TRBJ2-1,TRBV4-1,CASSQDGRLPGNEQFF,TGCGCCAGCAGCCAAGATGGCCGTTTGCCCGGGAATGAGCAGTTCTTC
NA,NA,TRBJ1-1,TRBV5-8,CASSLVLTEAFF,TGTGCCAGCAGCTTGGTTCTCACTGAAGCTTTCTTT
NA,NA,TRBJ1-1,TRBV12-3/TRBV12-4,CASSPRWGDVAFF,TGTGCCAGCAGCCCCCGGTGGGGCGATGTAGCTTTCTTT
TRBD1,NA,TRBJ2-7,TRBV27,CASSAYGTGGYEQYF,TGTGCCAGCAGTGCCTACGGGACAGGGGGATACGAGCAGTACTTC
TRBD1,NA,TRBJ1-1,TRBV6-5,CASRADRVNTEAFF,TGTGCCAGCAGAGCCGACAGGGTGAACACTGAAGCTTTCTTT
TRBD2,NA,TRBJ2-1,TRBV7-3,CASSLSGTSGRAPYNEQFF,TGTGCCAGCAGCCTATCCGGGACTAGCGGGAGGGCCCCCTACAATGAGCAGTTCTTC
TRBD2,few,TRBJ2-7,TRBV29-1,CSVSGRGGAGQYF,TGCAGCGTTTCGGGCCGGGGGGGCGCAGGGCAGTACTTC
TRBD1,NA,TRBJ1-1,TRBV5-1,CASSERQGAGTEAFF,TGCGCCAGCAGCGAACGACAGGGGGCGGGGACTGAAGCTTTCTTT
TRBD1,NA,TRBJ2-2,TRBV5-1,CASSYRVDRGHFGELFF,TGCGCCAGCAGCTACCGGGTGGACAGGGGGCATTTCGGGGAGCTGTTTTTT
TRBD1,many,TRBJ1-2,TRBV4-2,CASSQDVGGVTGGYTF,TGTGCCAGCAGCCAAGATGTAGGGGGCGTCACGGGTGGCTACACCTTC
NA,NA,TRBJ2-7,TRBV19,CASSRPGDGTTYEQYF,TGTGCCAGTAGTCGTCCAGGGGACGGAACCACCTACGAGCAGTACTTC
TRBD1,NA,TRBJ1-2,TRBV11-2,CASSLRGGDRGRYGYTF,TGTGCCAGCAGCTTAAGAGGAGGGGACAGGGGGAGGTATGGCTACACCTTC
NA,once,TRBJ1-6,TRBV6-5,CASTSSVNSPLHF,TGTGCCAGCACCTCCTCGGTTAATTCACCCCTCCACTTT
TRBD1,NA,TRBJ2-3,TRBV7-2,CASSLVQGTDTQYF,TGTGCCAGCAGCTTAGTACAGGGGACAGATACGCAGTATTTT
TRBD1,NA,TRBJ1-2,TRBV7-8,CASSRGLGYGYTF,TGTGCCAGCAGCAGGGGGCTCGGCTATGGCTACACCTTC
TRBD2,NA,TRBJ2-3,TRBV5-1,CASSSLAGTTDTQYF,TGCGCCAGCAGCTCACTAGCGGGTACCACAGATACGCAGTATTTT
TRBD1,NA,TRBJ2-7,TRBV5-1,CASSSGQGLHEQYF,TGCGCCAGCAGCTCCGGACAGGGTTTGCACGAGCAGTACTTC
NA,NA,TRBJ2-1,TRBV28,CASSPSAAGNEQFF,TGTGCCAGCAGCCCGTCTGCGGCAGGGAATGAGCAGTTCTTC
NA,NA,TRBJ1-2,TRBV4-2,CASRRGVRGSADSYGYTF,TGTGCCAGCAGGCGAGGCGTAAGAGGGAGCGCTGATTCCTATGGCTACACCTTC
TRBD2,once,TRBJ2-7,TRBV4-2,CASSQDLASGSYEQYF,TGTGCCAGCAGCCAAGATCTGGCTAGCGGGAGTTACGAGCAGTACTTC
NA,NA,TRBJ2-1,TRBV10-2,CASSESTAGEQFF,TGCGCCAGCAGTGAGTCGACCGCGGGAGAGCAGTTCTTC
TRBD2,few,TRBJ2-7,TRBV29-1,CSVEGSGGRRGRGEQYF,TGCAGCGTTGAAGGGTCTGGGGGTCGGCGCGGGAGAGGGGAGCAGTACTTC
NA,NA,TRBJ2-3,TRBV18,CASSPRTVPTDTQYF,TGTGCCAGCTCACCCCGGACAGTCCCCACAGATACGCAGTATTTT
NA,few,TRBJ2-1,TRBV5-6,CASSYLGLSSYNEQFF,TGTGCCAGCAGTTATCTTGGACTTTCCTCCTACAATGAGCAGTTCTTC
TRBD2,once,TRBJ2-1,TRBV7-9,CASSSGLAGVSEQFF,TGTGCCAGCAGCTCGGGACTAGCGGGAGTAAGTGAGCAGTTCTTC
NA,NA,TRBJ2-2,TRBV5-6,CASSLEGVMNTGELFF,TGTGCCAGCAGCTTGGAGGGGGTTATGAACACCGGGGAGCTGTTTTTT
TRBD2,NA,TRBJ2-7,TRBV18,CASSLGTSGGASYEQYF,TGTGCCAGCTCACTGGGGACTAGCGGGGGGGCCTCCTACGAGCAGTACTTC
TRBD2,NA,TRBJ2-4,TRBV15,CATSTYRGETKNIQYF,TGTGCCACCAGTACTTATCGGGGGGAAACCAAAAACATTCAGTACTTC
NA,NA,TRBJ2-5,TRBV2,CASSVQSQQAQYF,TGTGCCAGCAGTGTGCAGAGTCAACAGGCCCAGTACTTC
NA,NA,TRBJ1-2,TRBV10-3,CAINLGGAGYGYTF,TGTGCCATCAATCTTGGGGGCGCGGGCTATGGCTACACCTTC
NA,NA,TRBJ1-3,TRBV6-5,CASSIGRSAGNTIYF,TGTGCCAGCAGTATAGGGAGGTCGGCGGGAAACACCATATATTTT
TRBD1,NA,TRBJ1-4,TRBV28,CATWGRGTNEKLFF,TGTGCCACCTGGGGCAGGGGGACTAATGAAAAACTGTTTTTT
TRBD2,few,TRBJ2-7,TRBV19,CASSIKASGRGEQYF,TGTGCCAGTAGTATTAAGGCTAGCGGGAGAGGCGAGCAGTACTTC
NA,NA,TRBJ1-6,TRBV4-1,CASSSSGAYNSPLHF,TGCGCCAGCAGCTCCTCAGGGGCCTATAATTCACCCCTCCACTTT
NA,NA,TRBJ1-3,TRBV18,CASSDRQVSGNTIYF,TGTGCCAGCTCCGACAGGCAAGTCTCTGGAAACACCATATATTTT
TRBD1,NA,TRBJ1-2,TRBV3-1/TRBV3-2,CASSPSTGGRVTF,TGTGCCAGCAGCCCCTCGACAGGGGGGAGGGTCACCTTC
NA,NA,TRBJ2-6,TRBV28,CASSFIGASGANVLTF,TGTGCCAGCAGTTTTATAGGGGCTTCTGGGGCCAACGTCCTGACTTTC
NA,NA,TRBJ1-5,TRBV10-1,CASSPLVAGQVRPQHF,TGCGCCAGCAGTCCCCTGGTGGCAGGTCAGGTACGGCCCCAGCATTTT
TRBD2,NA,TRBJ2-3,TRBV27,CASSSHWTSGRVSTDTQYF,TGTGCCAGCAGTTCCCACTGGACTAGCGGGAGAGTAAGCACAGATACGCAGTATTTT
TRBD1,NA,TRBJ1-1,TRBV6-5,CASSKPGQGLTEAFF,TGTGCCAGCAGTAAACCGGGACAGGGGTTAACTGAAGCTTTCTTT
TRBD2,NA,TRBJ2-1,TRBV10-2,CASSEFPSGFEQFF,TGCGCCAGCAGTGAGTTCCCTAGCGGATTTGAGCAGTTCTTC
NA,NA,TRBJ1-2,TRBV9,CASSVAHTSGNYGYTF,TGTGCCAGCAGCGTAGCCCACACTAGTGGTAACTATGGCTACACCTTC
TRBD1,NA,TRBJ1-1,TRBV19,CASSIAGQRNTEAFF,TGTGCCAGTAGTATAGCGGGACAGAGGAACACTGAAGCTTTCTTT